The 16 T cell receptor beta chains listed next were all sequenced from one sample in a study of blood T cell repertoires in COVID-19. The method was immunoSEQ multiplex PCR; TCRdb's version includes in-frame clones alone and lacks a portion of them. The table includes roughly 250,000 clones, about 85% detected once. The sample taken for sequencing was PBMCs or T cells enriched from blood (not recorded which). The receptors come from a woman in her 30s with acute COVID-19.

J is TRBJ2-1 and V is TRBV5-5; 7 bases match TRBD1. After removal of 1 base from V and 4 bases from J, the junction contained 5 bases not matched to a gene. This CDR3 comprises 15 residues. Looked up from germline, CDR1 is SGHKS and CDR2 is YYEKEE (reference sequence). CDR3 in amino acids: CASSLLTGPYNEQFF. For the CDR3, the DNA is TGTGCCAGCAGCTTGTTGACAGGGCCATACAATGAGCAGTTCTTC.

This clone was recorded once. This chain connects TRBV7-2 to TRBJ2-1, with 12 nucleotides matching TRBD2. Looked up from germline, CDR1 is SGHTA and CDR2 is FQGNSA. V lost 1 base, J lost 9 bases, and 4 bases stayed unmatched. This CDR3 has 15 residues. CDR3 nucleotides: TGTGCCAGCAGCTTAGGCCTAGCGGGAGGGGGTGAGCAGTTCTTC. Encoded protein: CASSLGLAGGGEQFF.

The gene calls are TRBV7-8 and TRBJ2-1, with a possible D match to TRBD1 (5 bases). Per the germline V gene, CDR1 is SGHVS and CDR2 is FQNEAQ. CDR3 length: 14 amino acids. With 8 bases removed from V and 6 bases from J, the gap between germline ends came to 17 bases. CDR3 coding DNA: TGTGCCAGCCTTGGGCAGCAGGGCCCCAATGAGCAGTTCTTC. Protein sequence: CASLGQQGPNEQFF.

This chain uses TRBV24-1 with TRBJ2-1; 7 bases are shared with TRBD1. Germline loops: CDR1 KGHDR, CDR2 SFDVKD. Germline trimming cut 5 bases from V and 9 bases from J; bases unmatched to any gene: 3. The CDR3 is 12 residues long. CDR3 DNA sequence: TGTGCCACCAGTGGACACAGGGGTGAGCAGTTCTTC. Its protein is CATSGHRGEQFF.

J is TRBJ2-1 and V is TRBV6-2 or TRBV6-3; 8 positions agree with TRBD2. The CDR3 spans 16 residues. Germline CDR1 is MNHEY and CDR2 is SVGEGT. The trim removed 2 bases at V and 0 bases at J, leaving 3 bases unmatched. CDR3 DNA sequence: TGTGCCAGCAGTTACAGCGGGGGTAACTCCTACAATGAGCAGTTCTTC. It is translated as CASSYSGGNSYNEQFF.

The rearrangement links TRBV5-1 to TRBJ1-1; D ambiguous. V was trimmed by 0 bases and J by 10 bases, leaving 13 bases between them. CDR3 length: 13 amino acids. The germline V gene has CDR1 SGHRS and CDR2 YFSETQ. The CDR3, as DNA: TGCGCCAGCAGCTTGGGGTACGATGGGCGAGCTTTCTTT. Translated: CASSLGYDGRAFF.

V gene TRBV10-3 combines with J gene TRBJ2-5; the match to TRBD1 covers 8 bases. The CDR3 length is 15 residues. V lost 2 bases to trimming and J lost 1 base; unmatched junction nucleotides: 3. Germline CDR1 ENHRY, CDR2 SYGVKD. The CDR3: CAISETGTGQETQYF. The CDR3 nucleotides read TGTGCCATCAGTGAGACCGGGACAGGCCAAGAGACCCAGTACTTC.

V and J are TRBV7-9 and TRBJ2-1, with 8 nucleotides matching TRBD2. The CDR3 loop spans 15 amino acids. Germline CDR1 SEHNR, CDR2 FQNEAQ (reference sequence). The junction had 6 bases not matched to a gene; V was cut back by 5 bases and J by 3 bases. CDR3 bases: TGTGCCAGCAGCATGAGCGGGAGTAGCTACAATGAGCAGTTCTTC. Translation: CASSMSGSSYNEQFF.

The chain combines TRBV7-9 with TRBJ1-2; D gene uncertain. Per the germline V gene, CDR1 is SEHNR and CDR2 is FQNEAQ (reference sequence). Trimming pared 6 bases from V and 4 bases from J, leaving 9 bases between. This CDR3 contains 12 residues. The CDR3 protein is CASSFERYGYTF. The DNA of the CDR3 is TGTGCCAGCAGTTTCGAGCGCTATGGCTACACCTTC.

The chain joins TRBV28 to TRBJ2-1; weak D call: TRBD1 (5 bases). Germline CDR1 and CDR2: MDHEN and SYDVKM. The CDR3 runs to 14 residues. Trimming shortened V by 1 base and J by 4 bases, and 8 bases separated the two germline ends. Written as DNA, the CDR3 is TGTGCCAGCAGTTTATCCAAGGGGTACAATGAGCAGTTCTTC. It encodes CASSLSKGYNEQFF. The whole variable domain, filled in from reference TRBV28 and TRBJ2-1, reads DVKVTQSSRYLVKRTGEKVFLECVQDMDHENMFWYRQDPGLGLRLIYFSYDVKMKEKGDIPEGYSVSREKKERFSLILESASTNQTSMYLCASSLSKGYNEQFFGPGTRLTVL.

This clone showed up just once. This chain uses TRBV5-4 with TRBJ2-3; 7 bases line up with TRBD1. This CDR3 comprises 15 residues. With V trimmed by 1 base and J by 0 bases, 2 bases remained unmatched. CDR1 and CDR2 from the germline V gene are SGHNT and YYREEE (reference sequence). CDR3 coding DNA: TGTGCCAGCAGCTTGAGGGGGCGAAGCACAGATACGCAGTATTTT. This gives the protein CASSLRGRSTDTQYF.

In DNA, the CDR3 is TGTGCCAGCAGAGACAGGACCCTATACTATGGCTACACCTTC. It codes for CASRDRTLYYGYTF. V is TRBV6-5 and J is TRBJ1-2, with D maybe TRBD1 (6 bases). Germline CDR1 is MNHEY and CDR2 is SVGAGI. CDR3 size: 14 residues. Trimming removed 6 bases from V and 3 bases from J, with 14 bases in between.

The chain's CDR3 is CASSLTAGNTIYF. The CDR3 region has the DNA TGTGCCAGCAGCTTAACTGCGGGAAACACCATATATTTT. This chain links TRBV11-2 with TRBJ1-3; D uncertain. V lost 2 bases to trimming and J lost 4 bases, with 6 bases between them. Per the germline V gene, CDR1 is SGHAT and CDR2 is FQNNGV. The CDR3 consists of 13 residues.

This chain links TRBV10-2 with TRBJ1-1; TRBD1 might be the D (5 bases). Trimming took 9 bases from V and 7 from J, leaving 21 bases between them. This CDR3 region has 14 residues. Germline V gene data show CDR1 as WSHSY and CDR2 as SAAADI. CDR3 sequence: CASSFHGQILEAFF. The CDR3 DNA follows: TGCGCCAGTTCGTTCCATGGACAAATTCTTGAAGCTTTCTTT.

The rearrangement links TRBV10-2 to TRBJ2-7; TRBD1 matches 7 bases. Trimming at V came to 6 bases and at J to 0 bases, leaving 11 bases not matched to a gene. Germline V gene lookup returns CDR1 WSHSY and CDR2 SAAADI. The length of the CDR3 is 16 residues. CDR3 nucleotide sequence: TGCGCCAGCAGGGCCCTTGGACAGGCCACCTCCTACGAGCAGTACTTC. It encodes CASRALGQATSYEQYF.

This sequence joins TRBV6-1 and TRBJ2-7; 7 bases agree with TRBD1. V was clipped by 5 bases and J by 3 bases; unmatched bases: 10. The CDR3 has 15 amino acids. Per the germline V gene, CDR1 is MNHNS and CDR2 is SASEGT. Here the CDR3 DNA reads TGTGCCAGCAGTCACACCGGGACAGTGGGCTACGAGCAGTACTTC. Encoded protein: CASSHTGTVGYEQYF.